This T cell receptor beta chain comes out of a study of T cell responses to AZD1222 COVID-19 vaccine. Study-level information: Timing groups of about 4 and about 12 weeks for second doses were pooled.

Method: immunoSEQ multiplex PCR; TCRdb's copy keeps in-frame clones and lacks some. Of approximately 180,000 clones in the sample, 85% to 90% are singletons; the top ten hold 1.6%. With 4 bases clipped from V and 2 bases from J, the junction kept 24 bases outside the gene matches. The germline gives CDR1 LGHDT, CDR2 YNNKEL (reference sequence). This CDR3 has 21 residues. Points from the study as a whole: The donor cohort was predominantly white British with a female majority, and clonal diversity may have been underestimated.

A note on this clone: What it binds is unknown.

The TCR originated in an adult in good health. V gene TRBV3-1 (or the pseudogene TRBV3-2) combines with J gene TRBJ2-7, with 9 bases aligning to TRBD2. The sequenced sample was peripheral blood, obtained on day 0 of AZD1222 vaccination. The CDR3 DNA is TGTGCCAGCAGCCTCACCGGGGTCAGGGCTAGCGGGGATGTTCTGCCCTACGAGCAGTACTTC. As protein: CASSLTGVRASGDVLPYEQYF.